The sequence of this T cell receptor beta chain was determined in a study of CD4 T cells in relation to SARS-CoV-2 and coronaviruses. Study-wide points: This crossreactivity analysis covered spike protein alone, no other viral proteins. Each donor contributed either pre-pandemic or post-infection samples, not both. In approximately 70% of donors, memory CD4+ clonotypes crossrecognized SARS-CoV-2 and at least one common cold coronavirus spike.

V trimming: 4 bases; J trimming: 0 bases; junction bases outside the gene matches: 3. The CDR3 is made up of 14 amino acids. The germline V gene encodes CDR1 SEHNR and CDR2 FQNEAQ (reference sequence). This clone was seen a few times. Its antigen is unidentified. The table came from immunoSEQ multiplex PCR; TCRdb's copy has only in-frame clones and leaves some out. Among about 30,000 clones, over 60% were seen once, and the ten largest hold around 3.1%. This clonotype was obtained from an adult with COVID-19. The sequencing sample was made of memory CD4+ T cells from PBMCs, cultured in vitro. The chain is built from TRBV7-9 and TRBJ2-7; the match to TRBD2 covers 7 bases. DNA for the CDR3: TGTGCCAGCAGCTCTGGACTAGACTCCTACGAGCAGTACTTC. Amino acid sequence: CASSSGLDSYEQYF.